This TCR beta chain was recorded in a study of post-analysis software for immune sequencing data. General study results and limits: Multiple sclerosis patients showed significantly lower normalized Chao1 diversity than controls did. Patients used about five TRBV segments, including TRBV5-6, TRBV5-1 and TRBV20-1, more often than controls. F measure showed strong co-clustering of same-batch samples.

Libraries were made from TCR beta cDNA, and they carried unique molecular identifiers. MiXCR was run by TCRdb on the PCR reads, yielding one entry per CDR3 protein. Among hundreds of thousands of distinct CDR3 sequences listed, about a third were seen once. In this sample, this clonotype turned up a few times. The antigen is undetermined. The CDR3 is 13 amino acids. V was trimmed by 8 bases and J by 7 bases, leaving 12 bases between them. CDR1 and CDR2 (germline): MNHEY, SVGAGI. The sequence was collected from a girl aged 10 to 17 with multiple sclerosis. The V call is TRBV6-5, the J call TRBJ1-6, with D possibly being TRBD1 (5 bases). The sample was blood. CDR3 DNA: TGTGCCAGCGGAGGGACGGTCAATTCACCCCTCCACTTT. Its translation is CASGGTVNSPLHF.